This T cell receptor beta chain derives from a study of blood T cell repertoires in COVID-19 (dated by TCRdb to 2019 to 2021). With regard to the full study: Collaborator samples came from the United States, Italy and Spain and covered acute and convalescent phases of COVID-19. The prospective study material was composed of cDNA or gDNA derived from T cells, B-cell-depleted T cells, or PBMCs. The dataset comprised deeply sampled blood TCRbeta repertoires from subjects exposed to, actively infected with, or recovered from COVID-19. The repertoires were released in a freely available public database intended as a resource for research on the immune response to SARS-CoV-2. Samples were obtained from the ongoing ImmuneRACE study (first 160 participants) and from 950 to 1,500 subjects provided by 6 global collaborators. A de-identified subject ID, COVID-19 status, age in years and sex were almost always included in the sample metadata. Where available, HLA class I and class II types were taken from metadata supplied by the sample provider and were not determined by assay-based typing.

As regards this clone: Its recognized antigen is unknown. No much larger clonotype is one base removed from it; base qualities were not supplied.

Collaborating institutions collected whole blood in K2EDTA tubes following their own protocols. Collaborator samples were shipped for TCRbeta analysis as frozen whole blood, isolated PBMCs, or DNA extracted from either sample type. TCRbeta CDR3 regions were amplified from genomic DNA by means of the immunoSEQ Assay, a bias-controlled multiplex PCR. Per the original workflow: The number of nucleated cells in each sample was estimated by amplification of reference gene primers within the assay. To quantify the absolute abundance of each unique TCRbeta CDR3 rearrangement, sequence reads were collapsed and filtered. For each sample, productive Simpson clonality was calculated by taking the square root of Simpson's diversity index across productive rearrangements. TCRdb carries this immuneACCESS record with in-frame sequences only. Its versions omit some clonotypes, under half of them owing to an unresolved V gene in the studies checked, with the rest unexplained. V and J calls and clone size follow that table, whereas D and trimming were derived from the DNA. The sample records fewer than 200,000 clones, about 85% of which are singletons. The ten largest make up about 3% of the sample.

Study-wide findings and limitations: Clinical and demographic metadata were provided uncurated, with the amount varying by source and participant.

In the germline V gene, CDR1 corresponds to ENHRY and CDR2 to SYGVKD. V sheds 3 bases and J sheds 4 bases, leaving 13 bases between their ends. CDR3 length: 15 amino acids, cysteine to phenylalanine. CDR3 DNA is the only sequence kept; it has 45 bases, read in frame from the first base. The TCR was taken from a human donor with acute or convalescent COVID-19. The donor label of this sample is uncertain. The chain was built from TRBV10-3 and TRBJ1-5; the D gene cannot be resolved reliably. The sample was peripheral blood. In nucleotides, the sequence is TGTGCCATCAGTGAACACGGGGAGGGAAATCAGCCCCAGCATTTT. The encoded protein is CAISEHGEGNQPQHF.